This T cell receptor (beta chain) was identified during a study of blood T cell repertoires in COVID-19. On the study more broadly: COVID-19 samples from acute and convalescent phases originated in the United States, Italy and Spain.

V was pared by 2 bases and J by 0 bases, with 4 bases of the junction left unmatched. From germline, CDR1 is SQVTM and CDR2 ANQGSEA. The CDR3 has 15 residues. Per the authors' pipeline: Reference gene primer amplification gave estimated nucleated cell counts. Produced via immunoSEQ multiplex PCR; TCRdb's table is partial and in-frame only. V and J calls and clone size are copied from that table; D and trimming were computed from the DNA. The sample contains 200,000 to 300,000 clones, 86% of which appear only once. Participants were aged about 18 to 100 years, lived in some 23 US areas, and enrolled virtually. In assigning cohorts, the study relied on participant-reported clinical history.

The sample taken for sequencing was PBMCs or T cells enriched from blood (not recorded which). V is TRBV29-1 and J is TRBJ1-5; 7 nucleotides match TRBD1. This sequence originates from a woman between 35 and 50 years old with acute COVID-19. CDR3 in DNA: TGCAGCGTTGAACAGGGGGTGAATAGCAATCAGCCCCAGCATTTT. Protein product: CSVEQGVNSNQPQHF.